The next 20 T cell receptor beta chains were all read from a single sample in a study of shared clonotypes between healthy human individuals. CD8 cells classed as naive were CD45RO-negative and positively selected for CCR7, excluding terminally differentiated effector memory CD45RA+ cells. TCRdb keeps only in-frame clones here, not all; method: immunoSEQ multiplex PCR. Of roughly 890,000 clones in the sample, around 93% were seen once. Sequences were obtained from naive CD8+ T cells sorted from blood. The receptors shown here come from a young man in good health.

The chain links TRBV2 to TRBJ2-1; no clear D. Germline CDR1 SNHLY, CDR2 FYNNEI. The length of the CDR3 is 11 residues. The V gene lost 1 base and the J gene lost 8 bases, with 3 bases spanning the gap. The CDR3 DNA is TGTGCCAGCAGTGAAGGGGATGAGCAGTTCTTC. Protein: CASSEGDEQFF.

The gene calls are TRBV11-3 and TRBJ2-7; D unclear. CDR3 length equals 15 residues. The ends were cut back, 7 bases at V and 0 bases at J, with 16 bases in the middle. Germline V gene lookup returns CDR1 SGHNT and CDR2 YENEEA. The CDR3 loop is CASTHPPGHSYEQYF. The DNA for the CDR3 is TGTGCCAGCACCCACCCGCCGGGCCACTCCTACGAGCAGTACTTC.

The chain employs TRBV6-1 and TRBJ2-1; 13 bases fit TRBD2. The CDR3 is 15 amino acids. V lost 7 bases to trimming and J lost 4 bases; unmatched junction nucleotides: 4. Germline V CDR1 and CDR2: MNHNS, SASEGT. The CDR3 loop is CASTSGLAGYNEQFF. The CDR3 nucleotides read TGTGCCAGCACTTCGGGACTAGCGGGGTACAATGAGCAGTTCTTC.

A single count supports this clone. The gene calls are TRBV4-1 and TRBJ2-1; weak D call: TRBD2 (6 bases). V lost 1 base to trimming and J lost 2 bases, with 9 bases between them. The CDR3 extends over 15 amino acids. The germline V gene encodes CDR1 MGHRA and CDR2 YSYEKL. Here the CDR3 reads CASSQVGSAYNEQFF. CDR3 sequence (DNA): TGCGCCAGCAGCCAAGTCGGGAGCGCCTACAATGAGCAGTTCTTC.

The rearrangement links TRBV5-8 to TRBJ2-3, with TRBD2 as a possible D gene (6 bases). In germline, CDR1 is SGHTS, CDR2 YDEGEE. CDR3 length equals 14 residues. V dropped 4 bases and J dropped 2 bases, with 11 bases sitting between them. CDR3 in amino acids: CASSPRGYTDTQYF. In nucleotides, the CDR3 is TGTGCCAGCAGCCCACGGGGGTACACAGATACGCAGTATTTT.

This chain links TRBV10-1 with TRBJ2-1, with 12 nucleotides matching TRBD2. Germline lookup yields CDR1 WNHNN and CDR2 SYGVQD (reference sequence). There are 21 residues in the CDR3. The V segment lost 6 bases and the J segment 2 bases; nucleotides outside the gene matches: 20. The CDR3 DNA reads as TGCGCCAGCAGGGGCGATCATGGACTAGCGGGAAAGTGGGGGGCCTACAATGAGCAGTTCTTC. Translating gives CASRGDHGLAGKWGAYNEQFF.

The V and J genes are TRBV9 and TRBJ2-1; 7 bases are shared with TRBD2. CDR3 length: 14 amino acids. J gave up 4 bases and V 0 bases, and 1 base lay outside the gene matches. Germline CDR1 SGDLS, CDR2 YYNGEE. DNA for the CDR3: TGTGCCAGCAGCGTAGGGCGGGAGTACAATGAGCAGTTCTTC. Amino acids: CASSVGREYNEQFF.

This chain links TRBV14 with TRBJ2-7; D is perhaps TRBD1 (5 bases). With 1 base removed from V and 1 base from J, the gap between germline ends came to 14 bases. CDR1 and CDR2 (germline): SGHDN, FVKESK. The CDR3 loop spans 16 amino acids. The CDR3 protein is CASSQGQNRLSYEQYF. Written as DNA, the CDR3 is TGTGCCAGCAGCCAAGGACAGAACCGTTTATCCTACGAGCAGTACTTC. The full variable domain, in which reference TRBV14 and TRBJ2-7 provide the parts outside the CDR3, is EAGVTQFPSHSVIEKGQTVTLRCDPISGHDNLYWYRRVMGKEIKFLLHFVKESKQDESGMPNNRFLAERTGGTYSTLKVQPAELEDSGVYFCASSQGQNRLSYEQYFGPGTRLTVT.

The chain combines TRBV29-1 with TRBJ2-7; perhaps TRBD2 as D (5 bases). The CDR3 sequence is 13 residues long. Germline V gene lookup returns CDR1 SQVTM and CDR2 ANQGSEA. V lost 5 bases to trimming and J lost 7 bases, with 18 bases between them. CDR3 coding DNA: TGCAGCGTTTGGGTCCCAACGAGCGGAGAGCAGTACTTC. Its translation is CSVWVPTSGEQYF.

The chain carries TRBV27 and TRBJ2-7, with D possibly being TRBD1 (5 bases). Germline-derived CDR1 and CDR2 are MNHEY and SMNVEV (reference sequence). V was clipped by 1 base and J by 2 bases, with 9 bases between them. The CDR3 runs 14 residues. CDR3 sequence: CASSLWGRPYEQYF. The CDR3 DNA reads TGTGCCAGCAGTTTATGGGGCAGGCCCTACGAGCAGTACTTC.

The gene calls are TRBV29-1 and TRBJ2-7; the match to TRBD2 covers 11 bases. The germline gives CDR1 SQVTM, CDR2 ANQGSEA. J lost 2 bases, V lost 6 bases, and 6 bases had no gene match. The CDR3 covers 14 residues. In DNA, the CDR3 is TGCAGCGTGGGAACGGGACTAGCGGCCTACGAGCAGTACTTC. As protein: CSVGTGLAAYEQYF.

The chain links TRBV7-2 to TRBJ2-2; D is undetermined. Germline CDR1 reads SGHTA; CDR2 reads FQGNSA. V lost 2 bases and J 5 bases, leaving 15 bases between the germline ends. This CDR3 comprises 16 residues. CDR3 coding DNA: TGTGCCAGCAGCTTAACACCCCTTTTCAGAACCGGGGAGCTGTTTTTT. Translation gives CASSLTPLFRTGELFF.

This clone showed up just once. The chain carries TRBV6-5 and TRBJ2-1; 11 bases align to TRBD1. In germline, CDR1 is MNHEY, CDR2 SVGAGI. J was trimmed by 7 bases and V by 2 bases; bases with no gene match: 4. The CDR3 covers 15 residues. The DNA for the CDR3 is TGTGCCAGCAGTTACGGACAGGGGGCGTCAAATGAGCAGTTCTTC. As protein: CASSYGQGASNEQFF.

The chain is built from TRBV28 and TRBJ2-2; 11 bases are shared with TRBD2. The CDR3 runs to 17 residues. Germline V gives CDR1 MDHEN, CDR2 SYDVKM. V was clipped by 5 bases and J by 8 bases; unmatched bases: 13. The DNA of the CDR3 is TGTGCCAGCAGTCCCATTGGGACTAGCGGTCTAAGGGGGGAGCTGTTTTTT. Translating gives CASSPIGTSGLRGELFF.

This CDR3 is CASSIEAGSNYNEQFF. The CDR3 coding sequence is TGTGCCAGTAGTATAGAAGCGGGATCAAACTACAATGAGCAGTTCTTC. The chain combines TRBV19 with TRBJ2-1; TRBD2 matches at 7 bases. In germline, CDR1 is LNHDA, CDR2 SQIVND (reference sequence). V was clipped by 0 bases and J by 3 bases; unmatched bases: 5. The CDR3 covers 16 residues.

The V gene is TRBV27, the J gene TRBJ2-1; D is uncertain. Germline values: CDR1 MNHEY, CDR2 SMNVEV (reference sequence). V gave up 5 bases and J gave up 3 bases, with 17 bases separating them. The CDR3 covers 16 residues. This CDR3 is CASSLLERAVYNEQFF. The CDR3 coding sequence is TGTGCCAGCAGTCTCCTCGAACGGGCTGTCTACAATGAGCAGTTCTTC.

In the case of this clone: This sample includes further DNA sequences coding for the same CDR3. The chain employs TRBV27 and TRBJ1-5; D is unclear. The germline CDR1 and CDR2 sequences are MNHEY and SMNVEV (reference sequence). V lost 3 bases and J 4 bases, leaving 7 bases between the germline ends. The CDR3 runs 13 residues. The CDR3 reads CASSLMGNQPQHF. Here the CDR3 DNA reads TGTGCCAGCAGTTTGATGGGAAATCAGCCCCAGCATTTT.

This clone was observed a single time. CDR3 bases: TGTGCCAGCAGTAACTGGGACTTCCTAGGCACAGATACGCAGTATTTT. Its protein product is CASSNWDFLGTDTQYF. This chain links TRBV6-6 with TRBJ2-3; D perhaps matches TRBD2 (6 bases). The V end was cut by 5 bases, the J end by 1 base, with 16 bases between. Germline CDR1 and CDR2: MNHNY and SVGAGI (reference sequence). The CDR3 is 16 amino acids.

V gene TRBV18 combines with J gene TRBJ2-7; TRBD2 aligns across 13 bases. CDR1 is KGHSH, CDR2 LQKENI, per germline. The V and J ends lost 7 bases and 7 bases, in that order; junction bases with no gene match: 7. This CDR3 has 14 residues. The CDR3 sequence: CASLLAGGPREQYF. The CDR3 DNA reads TGTGCCAGCTTACTAGCGGGAGGGCCACGAGAGCAGTACTTC.

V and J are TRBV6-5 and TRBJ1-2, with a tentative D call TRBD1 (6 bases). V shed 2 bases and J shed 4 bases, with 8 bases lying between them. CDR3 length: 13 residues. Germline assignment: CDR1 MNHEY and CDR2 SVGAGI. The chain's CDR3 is CASSYTGFYGYTF. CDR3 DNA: TGTGCCAGCAGTTACACAGGGTTCTATGGCTACACCTTC.